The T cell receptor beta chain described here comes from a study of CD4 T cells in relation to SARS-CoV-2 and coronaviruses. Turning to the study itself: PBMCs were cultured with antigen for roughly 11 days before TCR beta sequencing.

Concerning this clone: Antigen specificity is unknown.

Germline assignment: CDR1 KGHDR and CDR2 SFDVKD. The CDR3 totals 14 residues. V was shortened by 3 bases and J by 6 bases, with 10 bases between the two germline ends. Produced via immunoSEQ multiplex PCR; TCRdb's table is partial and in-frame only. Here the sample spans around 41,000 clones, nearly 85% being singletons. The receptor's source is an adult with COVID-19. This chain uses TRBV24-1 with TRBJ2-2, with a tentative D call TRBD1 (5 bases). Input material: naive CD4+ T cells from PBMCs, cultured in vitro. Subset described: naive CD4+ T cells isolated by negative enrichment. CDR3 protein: CATSDPQGPGELFF. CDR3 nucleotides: TGTGCCACCAGTGATCCGCAGGGCCCCGGGGAGCTGTTTTTT.